This passage covers 18 T cell receptor beta chains from one sample sequenced in a study of blood T cell repertoires in COVID-19. The table came from immunoSEQ multiplex PCR; TCRdb's copy has only in-frame clones and leaves some out. The table includes around 150,000 clones, 85% to 95% detected once. Sequencing input: peripheral blood. The source of these receptors is a woman between 55 and 75 years old with COVID-19, enrolled during active disease.

This chain joins TRBV9 and TRBJ1-1; TRBD1 might be the D (5 bases). Germline V gene data show CDR1 as SGDLS and CDR2 as YYNGEE. CDR3 length: 15 residues. Trimming took off 4 bases at V and 6 bases at J, with 19 bases between the two ends. The CDR3 sequence is CASSTLDRLGAEAFF. The CDR3 DNA sequence: TGTGCCAGCAGCACCCTAGACAGACTTGGGGCTGAAGCTTTCTTT.

Only one count was recorded for this clone. The gene calls are TRBV25-1 and TRBJ1-5, with TRBD1 matching 11 bases. Germline CDR1 MGHDK, CDR2 SYGVNS. V gave up 6 bases and J gave up 2 bases; unmatched junction bases: 3. The CDR3 has 15 amino acids. The CDR3 DNA sequence: TGTGCCAGCAGAGGGACAGGGGGTGGCAATCAGCCCCAGCATTTT. It encodes CASRGTGGGNQPQHF.

This sequence joins TRBV28 and TRBJ1-2; no clear D gene. Germline V gives CDR1 MDHEN, CDR2 SYDVKM. Deletions cut 5 bases from V and 5 bases from J, with 9 bases between. The CDR3 has 12 residues. CDR3 amino acids: CASSQNKYGYTF. CDR3 DNA sequence: TGTGCCAGCAGTCAGAACAAGTATGGCTACACCTTC.

CDR3 nucleotides: TGTGCCAGCAGCTTAACAAGGGGTGACAGGGCTACCGCTGAAGCTTTCTTT. The encoded protein is CASSLTRGDRATAEAFF. The chain couples TRBV7-3 to TRBJ1-1; 7 bases are a match to TRBD1. V trimming: 0 bases; J trimming: 6 bases; junction bases outside the gene matches: 13. The CDR3 has 17 residues. Looked up from germline, CDR1 is SGHTA and CDR2 is FQGTGA.

This clone was observed once. The chain has TRBV27 and TRBJ1-2, with D uncertain. The V gene lost 7 bases and the J gene lost 8 bases, with 20 bases spanning the gap. Germline lookup yields CDR1 MNHEY and CDR2 SMNVEV (reference sequence). CDR3 size: 14 residues. The chain's CDR3 is CASTKSPNVSGYTF. The CDR3 region has the DNA TGTGCCAGCACAAAGAGTCCTAATGTGAGCGGCTACACCTTC.

The gene calls are TRBV9 and TRBJ2-3, with 7 bases aligning to TRBD2. The length of the CDR3 is 17 residues. V dropped 0 bases and J dropped 4; count of bases not matched to a gene: 11. CDR1 and CDR2 (germline): SGDLS, YYNGEE. For the CDR3, the DNA is TGTGCCAGCAGCGTAGATAGGTCGGGGGGATTTGCAGATACGCAGTATTTT. Residues: CASSVDRSGGFADTQYF.

V is TRBV10-1 and J is TRBJ2-1; 8 bases match TRBD2. This CDR3 region has 16 residues. The germline CDR1 and CDR2 sequences are WNHNN and SYGVQD (reference sequence). The J segment lost 2 bases and the V segment lost 2 bases, leaving 5 bases of the junction unmatched. As DNA, the CDR3 is TGCGCCAGCAGTGAGGGACGGGGGGGCCCCTACAATGAGCAGTTCTTC. Amino acid sequence: CASSEGRGGPYNEQFF.

V is TRBV29-1 and J is TRBJ1-2; D not resolved. Germline values: CDR1 SQVTM, CDR2 ANQGSEA. The CDR3 totals 11 residues. V lost 4 bases and J lost 4, with 7 bases in between. The CDR3 DNA reads as TGCAGCGTTGCTCGGGGCTATGGCTACACCTTC. This codes for CSVARGYGYTF.

The genes are TRBV5-5 and TRBJ1-5; no clear D. The germline V gene encodes CDR1 SGHKS and CDR2 YYEKEE (reference sequence). Trimming shortened V by 0 bases and J by 5 bases, and 6 bases separated the two germline ends. The CDR3 length is 13 residues. The CDR3 DNA reads TGTGCCAGCAGCTTGGGAGTCGATCAGCCCCAGCATTTT. It yields the protein CASSLGVDQPQHF.

The chain uses TRBV2 and TRBJ1-5, with 7 bases identical to TRBD1. The CDR3 runs 11 residues. In germline, CDR1 is SNHLY, CDR2 FYNNEI. V lost 8 bases, J lost 13 bases, and 8 bases stayed unmatched. This CDR3 reads CASYARGQQHF. As DNA, the CDR3 is TGTGCCAGCTACGCTCGGGGACAGCAGCATTTT.

The chain combines TRBV13 with TRBJ2-1; TRBD2 matches at 10 bases. Trimming at V came to 1 base and at J to 7 bases, leaving 4 bases not matched to a gene. Germline lookup yields CDR1 PRHDT and CDR2 FYEKMQ (reference sequence). CDR3 size: 15 residues. The DNA for the CDR3 is TGTGCCAGCAGCTTAGCCAGCGGGGGGGCAAATGAGCAGTTCTTC. Its protein product is CASSLASGGANEQFF.

The V and J genes are TRBV4-1 and TRBJ1-6; 7 bases match TRBD1. Germline V gives CDR1 MGHRA, CDR2 YSYEKL. The CDR3 contains 16 residues. V lost 6 bases and J lost 0; bases outside the gene matches: 5. CDR3 nucleotide sequence: TGCGCCAGCAGTCAGGACAGGAGCTCCTATAATTCACCCCTCCACTTT. Translating gives CASSQDRSSYNSPLHF.

This chain uses TRBV10-3 with TRBJ2-7; 9 positions match TRBD1. Germline V gene lookup returns CDR1 ENHRY and CDR2 SYGVKD. The V and J ends lost 4 bases and 3 bases, in that order; junction bases with no gene match: 4. The CDR3 spans 14 residues. This chain's CDR3 is CAISGGQGYYEQYF. The CDR3, as DNA: TGTGCCATCAGTGGGGGACAGGGTTACTACGAGCAGTACTTC.

This rearrangement joins TRBV7-2 to TRBJ2-4; the match to TRBD1 covers 9 bases. V dropped 0 bases and J dropped 8; count of bases not matched to a gene: 5. Germline V gives CDR1 SGHTA, CDR2 FQGNSA. The CDR3 totals 15 residues. CDR3: CASSLARQGVDIQYF. The DNA of the CDR3 is TGTGCCAGCAGCTTAGCGCGACAGGGGGTCGACATTCAGTACTTC.

The count of this clone is one. The V call is TRBV5-1, the J call TRBJ1-1; D remains ambiguous. The V end lost 4 bases, the J end lost 1 base, and 8 bases lay between the germline ends. Germline lookup yields CDR1 SGHRS and CDR2 YFSETQ. The CDR3 is 13 amino acids. The CDR3 region has the DNA TGCGCCAGCAGCCTATTTGAGAACACTGAAGCTTTCTTT. Protein: CASSLFENTEAFF.

This chain links TRBV7-9 with TRBJ1-6; unclear D gene. Deletions cut 7 bases from V and 2 bases from J, with 9 bases between. CDR1 SEHNR and CDR2 FQNEAQ come from the germline V gene (reference sequence). CDR3 length equals 14 residues. CDR3 residues: CASTESTYNSPLHF. The CDR3 DNA sequence: TGTGCCAGCACCGAGAGTACCTATAATTCACCCCTCCACTTT.

The rearrangement joins TRBV4-2 to TRBJ1-1; D is perhaps TRBD1 (5 bases). Germline CDR1 LGHNA, CDR2 YNFKEQ. Trimming stripped 5 bases from V and 1 base from J, with 20 bases between. The CDR3 runs 17 residues. DNA of the CDR3: TGTGCCAGCAGCACGGGCTACATGACAGCCTCGAACACTGAAGCTTTCTTT. Translated, it gives CASSTGYMTASNTEAFF.

The chain carries TRBV30 and TRBJ1-5; weak D call: TRBD1 (5 bases). The CDR3 is made up of 14 amino acids. Trimming left V 2 bases short and J 5 bases short, with 13 bases between. Germline CDR1 is GTSNPN and CDR2 is SVGIG (reference sequence). CDR3 nucleotide sequence: TGTGCCTGGAGTCGGACTGCGGGACATCAGCCCCAGCATTTT. This sequence encodes CAWSRTAGHQPQHF.